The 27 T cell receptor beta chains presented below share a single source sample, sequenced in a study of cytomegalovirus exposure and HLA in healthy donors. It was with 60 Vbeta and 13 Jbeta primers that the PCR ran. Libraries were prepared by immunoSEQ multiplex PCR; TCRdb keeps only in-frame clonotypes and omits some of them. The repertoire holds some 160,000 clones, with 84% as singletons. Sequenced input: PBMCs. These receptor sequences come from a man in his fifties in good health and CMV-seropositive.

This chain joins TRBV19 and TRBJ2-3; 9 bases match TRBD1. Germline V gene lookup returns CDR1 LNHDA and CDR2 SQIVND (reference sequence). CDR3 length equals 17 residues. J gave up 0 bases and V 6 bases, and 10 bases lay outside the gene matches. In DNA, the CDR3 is TGTGCCAGTAGACCATTAGGACAGGGGACTAGCACAGATACGCAGTATTTT. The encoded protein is CASRPLGQGTSTDTQYF.

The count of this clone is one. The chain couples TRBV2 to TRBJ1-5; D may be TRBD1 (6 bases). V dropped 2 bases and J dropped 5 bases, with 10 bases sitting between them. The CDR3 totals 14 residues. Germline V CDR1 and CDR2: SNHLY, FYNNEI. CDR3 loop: CASSESGAHQPQHF. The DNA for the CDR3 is TGTGCCAGCAGTGAATCAGGGGCCCATCAGCCCCAGCATTTT.

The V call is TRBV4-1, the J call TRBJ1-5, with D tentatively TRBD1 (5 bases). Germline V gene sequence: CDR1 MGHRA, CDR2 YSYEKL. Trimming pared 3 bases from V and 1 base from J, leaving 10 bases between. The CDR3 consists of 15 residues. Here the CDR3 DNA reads TGCGCCAGCAGCCATTCAGGGAAGAGCAATCAGCCCCAGCATTTT. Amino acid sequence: CASSHSGKSNQPQHF.

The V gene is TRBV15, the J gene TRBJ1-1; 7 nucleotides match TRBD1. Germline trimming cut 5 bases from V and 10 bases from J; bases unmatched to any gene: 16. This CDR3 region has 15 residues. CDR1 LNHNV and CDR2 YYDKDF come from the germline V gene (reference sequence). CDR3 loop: CATSGRQGPFSGAFF. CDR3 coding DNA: TGTGCCACCAGCGGCCGACAGGGTCCATTCTCTGGAGCTTTCTTT.

The CDR3: CASSLSLTRQETQYF. CDR3 sequence (DNA): TGCGCCAGCAGCTTGTCCCTGACTAGGCAAGAGACCCAGTACTTC. The chain carries TRBV5-1 and TRBJ2-5; weak D call: TRBD2 (6 bases). CDR1 and CDR2 from the germline V gene are SGHRS and YFSETQ. V was clipped by 1 base and J by 2 bases, with 12 bases between them. The CDR3 runs to 15 residues.

DNA for the CDR3: TGTGCCAGTAGTCAAACCGACTATCAGCCCCAGCATTTT. It is translated as CASSQTDYQPQHF. The chain uses TRBV19 and TRBJ1-5; D is ambiguous. The V gene lost 5 bases and the J gene lost 5 bases, with 10 bases spanning the gap. The CDR3 covers 13 residues. Germline V gene lookup returns CDR1 LNHDA and CDR2 SQIVND (reference sequence).

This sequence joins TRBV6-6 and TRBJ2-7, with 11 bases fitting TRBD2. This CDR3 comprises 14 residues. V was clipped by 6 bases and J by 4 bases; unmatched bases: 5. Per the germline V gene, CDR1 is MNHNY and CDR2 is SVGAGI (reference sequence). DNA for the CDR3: TGTGCCAGCAGCTCTAGCGGGGGGCTGTACGAGCAGTACTTC. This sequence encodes CASSSSGGLYEQYF.

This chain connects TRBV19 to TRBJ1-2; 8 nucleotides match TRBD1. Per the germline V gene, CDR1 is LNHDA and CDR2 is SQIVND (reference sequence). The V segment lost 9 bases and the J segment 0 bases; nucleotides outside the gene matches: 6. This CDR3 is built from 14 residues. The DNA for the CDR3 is TGTGCCAGCAAGAGGACAGGGACTAACTATGGCTACACCTTC. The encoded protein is CASKRTGTNYGYTF.

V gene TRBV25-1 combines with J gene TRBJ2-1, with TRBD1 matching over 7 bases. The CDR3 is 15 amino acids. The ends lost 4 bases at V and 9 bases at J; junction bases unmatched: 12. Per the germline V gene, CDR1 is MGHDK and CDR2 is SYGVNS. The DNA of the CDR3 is TGTGCCAGCAGTGGGGGGACAGTCACCTCGGGTGAGCAGTTCTTC. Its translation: CASSGGTVTSGEQFF.

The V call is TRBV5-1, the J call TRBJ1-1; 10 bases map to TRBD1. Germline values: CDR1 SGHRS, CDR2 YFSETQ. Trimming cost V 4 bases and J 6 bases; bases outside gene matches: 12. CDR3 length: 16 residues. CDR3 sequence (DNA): TGCGCCAGCAGCCCACCGGGACAGGGGTTAGGTTCTGAAGCTTTCTTT. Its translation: CASSPPGQGLGSEAFF. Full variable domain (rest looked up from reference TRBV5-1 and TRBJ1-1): KAGVTQTPRYLIKTRGQQVTLSCSPISGHRSVSWYQQTPGQGLQFLFEYFSETQRNKGNFPGRFSGRQFSNSRSEMNVSTLELGDSALYLCASSPPGQGLGSEAFFGQGTRLTVV.

The chain's CDR3 is CASSLAVTNTEAFF. CDR3 bases: TGCGCCAGCAGCTTGGCGGTAACCAACACTGAAGCTTTCTTT. The chain has TRBV5-1 and TRBJ1-1; D not resolved. Germline V lookup: CDR1 SGHRS, CDR2 YFSETQ. The CDR3 covers 14 residues. Trimming stripped 0 bases from V and 2 bases from J, with 8 bases between.

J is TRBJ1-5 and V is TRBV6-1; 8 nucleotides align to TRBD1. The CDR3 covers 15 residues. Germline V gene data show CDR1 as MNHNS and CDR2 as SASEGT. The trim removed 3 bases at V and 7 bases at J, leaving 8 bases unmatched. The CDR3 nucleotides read TGTGCCAGCAGTGACCCAGGGGGCCCTCTGCAGCCCCAGCATTTT. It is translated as CASSDPGGPLQPQHF.

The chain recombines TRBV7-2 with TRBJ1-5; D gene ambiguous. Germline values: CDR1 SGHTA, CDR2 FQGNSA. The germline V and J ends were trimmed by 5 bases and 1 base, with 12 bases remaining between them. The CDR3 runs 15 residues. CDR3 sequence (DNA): TGTGCCAGCAGCCCCGATAGGAGGAGCAATCAGCCCCAGCATTTT. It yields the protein CASSPDRRSNQPQHF.

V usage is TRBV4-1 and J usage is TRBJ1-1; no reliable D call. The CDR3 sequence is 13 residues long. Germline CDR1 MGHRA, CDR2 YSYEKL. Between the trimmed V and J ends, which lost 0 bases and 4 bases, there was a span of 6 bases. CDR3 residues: CASSQDYSTEAFF. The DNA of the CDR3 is TGCGCCAGCAGCCAAGATTACTCCACTGAAGCTTTCTTT.

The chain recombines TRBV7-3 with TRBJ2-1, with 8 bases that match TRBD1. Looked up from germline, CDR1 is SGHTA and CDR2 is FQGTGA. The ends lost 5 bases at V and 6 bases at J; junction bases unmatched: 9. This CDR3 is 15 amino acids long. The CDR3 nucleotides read TGTGCCAGCAGCACGACAGGGGCCCGGGGCAATGAGCAGTTCTTC. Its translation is CASSTTGARGNEQFF.

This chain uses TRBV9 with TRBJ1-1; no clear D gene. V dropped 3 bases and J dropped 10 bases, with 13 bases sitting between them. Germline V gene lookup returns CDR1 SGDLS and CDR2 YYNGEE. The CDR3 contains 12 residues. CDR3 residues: CASSDGGSGAFF. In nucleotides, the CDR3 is TGTGCCAGCAGCGACGGCGGCAGTGGAGCTTTCTTT.

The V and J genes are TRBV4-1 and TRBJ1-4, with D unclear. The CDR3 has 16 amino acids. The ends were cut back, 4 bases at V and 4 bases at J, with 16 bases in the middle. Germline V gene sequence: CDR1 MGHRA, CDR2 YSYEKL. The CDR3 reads CASSPLVEALNEKLFF. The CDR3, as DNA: TGCGCCAGCAGCCCTTTGGTGGAGGCCCTTAATGAAAAACTGTTTTTT.

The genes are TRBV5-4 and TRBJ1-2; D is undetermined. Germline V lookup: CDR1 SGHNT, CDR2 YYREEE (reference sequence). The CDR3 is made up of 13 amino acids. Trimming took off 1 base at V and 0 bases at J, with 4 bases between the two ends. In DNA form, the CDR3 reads TGTGCCAGCAGCTTGCAGTCTAACTATGGCTACACCTTC. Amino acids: CASSLQSNYGYTF.

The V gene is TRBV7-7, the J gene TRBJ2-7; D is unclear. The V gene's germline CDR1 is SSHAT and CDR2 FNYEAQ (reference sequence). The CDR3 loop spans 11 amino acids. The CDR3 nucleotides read TGTGCTAGCAGCTTCACAGCCGAGCAGTACGTC. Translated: CASSFTAEQYV.

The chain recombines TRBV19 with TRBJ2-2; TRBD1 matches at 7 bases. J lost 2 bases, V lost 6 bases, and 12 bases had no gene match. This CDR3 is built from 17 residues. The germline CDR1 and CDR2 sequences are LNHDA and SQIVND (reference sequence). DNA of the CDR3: TGTGCCAGTAGCCGCGCTGAGGGACAGAGAAACACCGGGGAGCTGTTTTTT. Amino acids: CASSRAEGQRNTGELFF. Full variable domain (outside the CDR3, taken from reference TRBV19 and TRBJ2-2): DGGITQSPKYLFRKEGQNVTLSCEQNLNHDAMYWYRQDPGQGLRLIYYSQIVNDFQKGDIAEGYSVSREKKESFPLTVTSAQKNPTAFYLCASSRAEGQRNTGELFFGEGSRLTVL.

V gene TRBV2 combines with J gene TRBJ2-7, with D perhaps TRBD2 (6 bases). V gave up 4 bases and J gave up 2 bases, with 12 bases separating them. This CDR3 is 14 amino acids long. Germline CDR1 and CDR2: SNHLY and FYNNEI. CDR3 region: CASSVVAAAYEQYV. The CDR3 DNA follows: TGTGCCAGCAGTGTAGTAGCGGCTGCCTACGAGCAGTACGTC.

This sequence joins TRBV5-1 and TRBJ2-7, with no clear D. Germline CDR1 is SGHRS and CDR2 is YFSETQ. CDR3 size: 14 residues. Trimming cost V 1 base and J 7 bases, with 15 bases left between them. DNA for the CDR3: TGCGCCAGCAGCTTGCCCAGGCCTCAGGAGGAGCAGTACGTC. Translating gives CASSLPRPQEEQYV.

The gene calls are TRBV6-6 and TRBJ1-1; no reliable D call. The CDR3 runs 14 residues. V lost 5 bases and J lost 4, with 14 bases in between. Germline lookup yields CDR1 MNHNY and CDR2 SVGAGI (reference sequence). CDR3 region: CASSPGWEVTEAFF. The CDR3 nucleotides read TGTGCCAGCAGTCCGGGGTGGGAGGTCACTGAAGCTTTCTTT.

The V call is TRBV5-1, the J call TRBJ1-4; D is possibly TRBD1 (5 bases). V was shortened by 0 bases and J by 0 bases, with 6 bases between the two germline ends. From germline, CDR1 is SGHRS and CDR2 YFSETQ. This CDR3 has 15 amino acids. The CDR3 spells CASSLEGATNEKLFF. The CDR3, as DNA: TGCGCCAGCAGCTTGGAAGGGGCAACTAATGAAAAACTGTTTTTT.

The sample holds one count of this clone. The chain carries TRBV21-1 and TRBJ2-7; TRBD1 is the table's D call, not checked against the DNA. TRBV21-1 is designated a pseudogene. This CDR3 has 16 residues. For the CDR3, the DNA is TGTGCCAGCAGCAATAAAGAGACAGCTAACTCCTACGAGCAGTACTTC. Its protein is CASSNKETANSYEQYF.

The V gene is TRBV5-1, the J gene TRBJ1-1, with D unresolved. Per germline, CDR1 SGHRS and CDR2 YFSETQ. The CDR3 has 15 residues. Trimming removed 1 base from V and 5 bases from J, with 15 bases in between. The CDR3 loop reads CASSLSEGKITEAFF. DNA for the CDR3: TGCGCCAGCAGCTTGTCAGAGGGTAAGATAACTGAAGCTTTCTTT.

In nucleotides, the CDR3 is TGTGCCAGTAGTATTACGGGACAGGGAGGAAACACCATATATTTT. Protein: CASSITGQGGNTIYF. The gene calls are TRBV19 and TRBJ1-3, with 9 bases that match TRBD1. V lost 3 bases and J lost 4; bases outside the gene matches: 4. The CDR3 runs to 15 residues. Germline-derived CDR1 and CDR2 are LNHDA and SQIVND (reference sequence).